This TCR beta chain was sequenced in a study of graft-versus-host responses after intestinal transplantation. In the study overall: Anti-thymocyte globulin served as induction for all recipients, who then took tacrolimus and steroids for about 3 years.

CDR1 is SGHAT and CDR2 is FQNNGV in the germline V gene. The CDR3 spans 14 residues. V was cut by 1 base and J by 1 base, with 7 bases left in between. Regarding the study as a whole: Maximum circulating GvH clone levels tracked with early post-transplant HvG decreases. GvH clones appeared in recipient marrow, some first in ileum or blood. Some patients had graft-donor T cell macrochimerism. In their allografts, the ratios of graft-versus-host to host-versus-graft T cell clones were high.

Details on this clone: The antigen is not known.

TCRdb's copy holds only in-frame clones and misses some; the assay was immunoSEQ multiplex PCR. Among approximately 85,000 clones listed, approximately 90% were seen once. Source: unstimulated CD8+ T cells sorted from spleen or lymph node cells, taken before transplant. This TCR was sampled from a human donor who was the organ donor for an intestinal transplant. This chain uses TRBV11-2 with TRBJ1-1, with D possibly TRBD1 on 5 matching bases. CDR3 sequence: CASSLAGGNTEAFF. CDR3 in DNA: TGTGCCAGCAGCTTAGCGGGGGGGAACACTGAAGCTTTCTTT.